This TCR beta chain was sequenced for a study of identical twins. Points from the study as a whole: Sequences that were out-of-frame, alpha and twin-shared displayed an excess of low generation probability.

In TCRdb, the 5' RACE reads were re-called with MiXCR into one record per CDR3 protein. The sample yields approximately 670,000 distinct CDR3 sequences, approximately 6.1% seen once. Notes on this clonotype: Its target is unknown.

Germline V gene lookup returns CDR1 MNHEY and CDR2 SMNVEV (reference sequence). The CDR3 spans 13 residues. Trimming took 7 bases from V and 3 from J, leaving 13 bases between them. The sequencing sample was made of naive T cells sorted from blood. The chain couples TRBV27 to TRBJ2-7; the D is unclear. This TCR was sampled from a man between 18 and 29 years old in good health. The CDR3 is CASTMRRGYEQYF. The CDR3 region has the DNA TGTGCCAGCACTATGCGGAGAGGCTACGAGCAGTACTTC.